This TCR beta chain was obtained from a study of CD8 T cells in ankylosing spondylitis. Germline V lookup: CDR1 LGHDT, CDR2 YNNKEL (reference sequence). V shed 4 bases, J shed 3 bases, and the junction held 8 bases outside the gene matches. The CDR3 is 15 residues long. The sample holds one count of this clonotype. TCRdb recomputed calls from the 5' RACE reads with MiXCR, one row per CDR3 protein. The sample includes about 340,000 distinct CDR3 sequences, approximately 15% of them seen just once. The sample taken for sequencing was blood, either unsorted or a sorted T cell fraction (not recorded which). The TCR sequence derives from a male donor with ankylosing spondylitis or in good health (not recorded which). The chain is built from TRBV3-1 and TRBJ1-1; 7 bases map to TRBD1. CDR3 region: CASSPGQTVDTEAFF. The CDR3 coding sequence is TGTGCCAGCAGCCCGGGACAGACAGTCGACACTGAAGCTTTCTTT.